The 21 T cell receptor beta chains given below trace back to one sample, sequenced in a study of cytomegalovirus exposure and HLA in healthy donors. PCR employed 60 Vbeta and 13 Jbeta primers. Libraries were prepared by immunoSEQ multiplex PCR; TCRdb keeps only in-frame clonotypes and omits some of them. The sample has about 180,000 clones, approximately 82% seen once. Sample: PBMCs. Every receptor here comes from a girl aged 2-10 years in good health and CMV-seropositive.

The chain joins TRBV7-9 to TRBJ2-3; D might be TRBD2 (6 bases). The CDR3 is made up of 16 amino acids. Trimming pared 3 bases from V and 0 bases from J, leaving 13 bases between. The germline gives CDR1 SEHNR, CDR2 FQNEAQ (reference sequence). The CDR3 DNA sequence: TGTGCCAGCAGCTTCATAGCGGCTTCTAGCACAGATACGCAGTATTTT. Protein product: CASSFIAASSTDTQYF. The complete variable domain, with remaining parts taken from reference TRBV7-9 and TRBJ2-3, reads DTGVSQNPRHKITKRGQNVTFRCDPISEHNRLYWYRQTLGQGPEFLTYFQNEAQLEKSRLLSDRFSAERPKGSFSTLEIQRTEQGDSAMYLCASSFIAASSTDTQYFGPGTRLTVL.

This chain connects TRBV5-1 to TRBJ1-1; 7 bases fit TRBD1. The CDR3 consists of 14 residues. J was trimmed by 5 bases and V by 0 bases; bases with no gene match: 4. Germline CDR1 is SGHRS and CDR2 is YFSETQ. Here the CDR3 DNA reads TGCGCCAGCAGCTTGGACGGCAGGGGGACTGAAGCTTTCTTT. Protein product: CASSLDGRGTEAFF.

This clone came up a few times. The CDR3 region has the DNA TGTGCTAGTGGTTCGGCGGGGGAAAACATTCAGTACTTC. This gives the protein CASGSAGENIQYF. This rearrangement joins TRBV12-5 to TRBJ2-4; 7 bases agree with TRBD2. The CDR3 has 13 amino acids. V lost 4 bases, J lost 5 bases, and 2 bases stayed unmatched. The germline V gene has CDR1 LGHNT and CDR2 FRNRAP.

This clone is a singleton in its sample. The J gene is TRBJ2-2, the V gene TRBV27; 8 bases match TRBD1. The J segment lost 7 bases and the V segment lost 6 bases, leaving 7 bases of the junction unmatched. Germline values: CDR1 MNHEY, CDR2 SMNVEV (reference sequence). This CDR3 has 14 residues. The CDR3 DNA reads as TGTGCCAGCAGGGAAGGACAGGGCCACGGGGAGCTGTTTTTT. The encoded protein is CASREGQGHGELFF.

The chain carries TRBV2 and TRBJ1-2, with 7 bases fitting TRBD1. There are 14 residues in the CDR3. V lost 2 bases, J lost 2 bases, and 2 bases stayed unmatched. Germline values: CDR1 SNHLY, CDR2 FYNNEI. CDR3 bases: TGTGCCAGCAGTGAAAGACAGGGAAACTATGGCTACACCTTC. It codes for CASSERQGNYGYTF.

CDR3 in amino acids: CAIRDSTNYGYTF. The CDR3 DNA sequence: TGTGCCATCAGGGACAGTACTAACTATGGCTACACCTTC. The genes are TRBV10-3 and TRBJ1-2; maybe TRBD1 (6 bases). Germline CDR1 is ENHRY and CDR2 is SYGVKD. The CDR3 extends over 13 amino acids. V lost 6 bases, J lost 0 bases, and 8 bases lay in between.

CDR3 in amino acids: CSAGGQGNEQFF. DNA of the CDR3: TGCAGCGCGGGGGGACAGGGCAATGAGCAGTTCTTC. This chain uses TRBV29-1 with TRBJ2-1; TRBD1 matches 9 bases. This CDR3 has 12 residues. The junction had 4 bases not matched to a gene; V was cut back by 7 bases and J by 6 bases. CDR1 and CDR2 (germline): SQVTM, ANQGSEA.

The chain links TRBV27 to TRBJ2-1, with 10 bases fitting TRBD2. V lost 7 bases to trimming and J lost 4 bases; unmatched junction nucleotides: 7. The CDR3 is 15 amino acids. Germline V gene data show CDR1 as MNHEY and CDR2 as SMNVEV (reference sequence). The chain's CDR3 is CASTFSGRQYNEQFF. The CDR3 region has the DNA TGTGCCAGCACCTTTAGCGGGAGGCAATACAATGAGCAGTTCTTC.

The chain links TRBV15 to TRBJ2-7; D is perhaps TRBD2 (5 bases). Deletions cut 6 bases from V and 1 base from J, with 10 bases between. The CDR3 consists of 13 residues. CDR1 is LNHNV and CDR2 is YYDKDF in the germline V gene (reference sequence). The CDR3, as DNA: TGTGCCACCAGTTCCGGGGTATCCTACGAGCAGTACTTC. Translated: CATSSGVSYEQYF.

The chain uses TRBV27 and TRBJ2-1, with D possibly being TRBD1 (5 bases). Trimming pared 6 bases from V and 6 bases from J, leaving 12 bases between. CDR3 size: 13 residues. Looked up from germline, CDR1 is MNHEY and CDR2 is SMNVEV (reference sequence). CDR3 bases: TGTGCCAGCAGCACTACAGGATCCAATGAGCAGTTCTTC. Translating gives CASSTTGSNEQFF.

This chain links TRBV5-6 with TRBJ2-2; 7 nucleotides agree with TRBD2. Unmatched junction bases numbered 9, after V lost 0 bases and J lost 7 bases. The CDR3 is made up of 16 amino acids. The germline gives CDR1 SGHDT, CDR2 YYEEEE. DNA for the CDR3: TGTGCCAGCAGCTTGGGGGAGGGGTCAGAGAACGGGGAGCTGTTTTTT. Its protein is CASSLGEGSENGELFF.

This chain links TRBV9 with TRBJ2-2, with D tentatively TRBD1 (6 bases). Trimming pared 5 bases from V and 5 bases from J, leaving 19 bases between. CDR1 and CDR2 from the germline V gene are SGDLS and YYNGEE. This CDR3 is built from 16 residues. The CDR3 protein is CASSDHRQGQTGELFF. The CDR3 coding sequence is TGTGCCAGCAGTGATCACAGGCAGGGGCAGACCGGGGAGCTGTTTTTT.

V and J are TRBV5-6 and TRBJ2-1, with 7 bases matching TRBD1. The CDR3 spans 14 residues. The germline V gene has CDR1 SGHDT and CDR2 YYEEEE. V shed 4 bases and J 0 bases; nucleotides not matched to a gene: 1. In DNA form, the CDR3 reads TGTGCCAGCAGCCGACAGGGCTCCTACAATGAGCAGTTCTTC. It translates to CASSRQGSYNEQFF.

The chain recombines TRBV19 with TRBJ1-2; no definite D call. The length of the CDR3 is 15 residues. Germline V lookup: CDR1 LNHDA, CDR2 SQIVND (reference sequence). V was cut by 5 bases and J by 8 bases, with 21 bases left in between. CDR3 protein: CASSEAGKSRAGYTF. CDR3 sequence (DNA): TGTGCCAGTAGTGAGGCCGGGAAGTCCCGGGCGGGCTACACCTTC. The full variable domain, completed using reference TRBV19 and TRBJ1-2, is DGGITQSPKYLFRKEGQNVTLSCEQNLNHDAMYWYRQDPGQGLRLIYYSQIVNDFQKGDIAEGYSVSREKKESFPLTVTSAQKNPTAFYLCASSEAGKSRAGYTFGSGTRLTVV.

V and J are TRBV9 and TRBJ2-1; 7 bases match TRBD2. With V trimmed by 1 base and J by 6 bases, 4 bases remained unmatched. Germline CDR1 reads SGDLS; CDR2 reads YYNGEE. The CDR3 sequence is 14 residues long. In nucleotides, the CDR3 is TGTGCCAGCAGCGTATTGGGGGGGGGCAATGAGCAGTTCTTC. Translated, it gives CASSVLGGGNEQFF.

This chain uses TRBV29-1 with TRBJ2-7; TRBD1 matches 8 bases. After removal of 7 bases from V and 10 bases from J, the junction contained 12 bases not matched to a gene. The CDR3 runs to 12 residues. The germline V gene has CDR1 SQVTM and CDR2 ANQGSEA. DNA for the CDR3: TGCAGCGCCGGGACAGGAGGACTTAGCCAGTACTTC. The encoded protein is CSAGTGGLSQYF.

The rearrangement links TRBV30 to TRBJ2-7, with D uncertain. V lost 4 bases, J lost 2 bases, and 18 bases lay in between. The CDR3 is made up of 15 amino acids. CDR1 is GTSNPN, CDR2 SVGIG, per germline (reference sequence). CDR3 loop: CAWTDLGLGTYEQYF. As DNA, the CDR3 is TGTGCCTGGACAGATCTGGGCTTAGGAACCTACGAGCAGTACTTC.

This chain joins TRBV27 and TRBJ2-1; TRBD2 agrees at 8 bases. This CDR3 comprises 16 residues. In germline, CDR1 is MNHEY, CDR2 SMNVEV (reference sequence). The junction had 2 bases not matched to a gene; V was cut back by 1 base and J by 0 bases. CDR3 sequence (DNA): TGTGCCAGCAGTTTATTGGCGGGGGGCTCCTACAATGAGCAGTTCTTC. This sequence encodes CASSLLAGGSYNEQFF.

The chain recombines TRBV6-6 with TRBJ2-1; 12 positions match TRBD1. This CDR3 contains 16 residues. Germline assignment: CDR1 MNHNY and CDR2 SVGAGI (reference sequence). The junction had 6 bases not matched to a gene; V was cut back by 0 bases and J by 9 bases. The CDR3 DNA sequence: TGTGCCAGCAGTTACTCGACGGGACAGGGGGCAAGTGAGCAGTTCTTC. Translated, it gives CASSYSTGQGASEQFF.

The CDR3 DNA is TGTGCCAGCAGCCCTGGCAACAGGCGCACAGATACGCAGTATTTT. This sequence encodes CASSPGNRRTDTQYF. This chain uses TRBV6-6 with TRBJ2-3, with D perhaps TRBD1 (5 bases). There are 15 residues in the CDR3. Germline values: CDR1 MNHNY, CDR2 SVGAGI (reference sequence). Trimming took 6 bases from V and 1 from J, leaving 14 bases between them.

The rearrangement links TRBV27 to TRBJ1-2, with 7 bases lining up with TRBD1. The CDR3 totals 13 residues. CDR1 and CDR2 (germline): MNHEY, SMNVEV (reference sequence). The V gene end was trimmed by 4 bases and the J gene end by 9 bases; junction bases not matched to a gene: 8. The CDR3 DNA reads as TGTGCCAGCAGTTCTACAGGGGCGATTCGCTACACCTTC. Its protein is CASSSTGAIRYTF.